The 19 T cell receptor beta chains below were found in one sample sequenced in a study of shared clonotypes between healthy human individuals. The method was immunoSEQ multiplex PCR; TCRdb's version includes in-frame clones alone and lacks a portion of them. The data show around 700,000 clones, with around three quarters seen just once and under 2% held by the top ten. The sequenced sample consisted of memory CD4+ T cells sorted from blood. Subset given: CD45RA-negative fraction. All receptors derive from a woman in her twenties or thirties in good health.

The chain combines TRBV2 with TRBJ2-4; 8 nucleotides align to TRBD2. Germline trimming cut 8 bases from V and 3 bases from J; bases unmatched to any gene: 6. Per germline, CDR1 SNHLY and CDR2 FYNNEI. The CDR3 contains 14 residues. In DNA form, the CDR3 reads TGTGCCAGCCAGCGGGAGTCTGGCAAAAACATTCAGTACTTC. Translation: CASQRESGKNIQYF.

The genes are TRBV28 and TRBJ1-5, with TRBD1 identical over 7 bases. J lost 7 bases, V lost 7 bases, and 7 bases had no gene match. There are 13 residues in the CDR3. The germline gives CDR1 MDHEN, CDR2 SYDVKM. This CDR3 reads CASTGDRGQPQHF. CDR3 DNA: TGTGCCAGCACCGGGGACAGAGGGCAGCCCCAGCATTTT. Based on the CDR3 plus reference TRBV28 and TRBJ1-5, the full variable domain is DVKVTQSSRYLVKRTGEKVFLECVQDMDHENMFWYRQDPGLGLRLIYFSYDVKMKEKGDIPEGYSVSREKKERFSLILESASTNQTSMYLCASTGDRGQPQHFGDGTRLSIL.

This chain links TRBV7-9 with TRBJ1-1; D call uncertain. V was shortened by 2 bases and J by 4 bases, with 8 bases between the two germline ends. Germline V lookup: CDR1 SEHNR, CDR2 FQNEAQ (reference sequence). The length of the CDR3 is 13 residues. The CDR3 loop is CASSLLGPTEAFF. The DNA for the CDR3 is TGTGCCAGCAGCTTACTAGGGCCCACTGAAGCTTTCTTT.

The gene calls are TRBV28 and TRBJ2-1; 10 bases are a match to TRBD2. Germline values: CDR1 MDHEN, CDR2 SYDVKM. The junction had 3 bases not matched to a gene; V was cut back by 5 bases and J by 5 bases. The CDR3 length is 14 residues. CDR3 DNA sequence: TGTGCCAGCAGTAGCGGGAGGGCCAACAATGAGCAGTTCTTC. Protein: CASSSGRANNEQFF.

The chain has TRBV15 and TRBJ2-5; D is uncertain. The V end lost 1 base, the J end lost 5 bases, and 5 bases lay between the germline ends. This CDR3 is built from 12 residues. Germline CDR1 LNHNV, CDR2 YYDKDF (reference sequence). CDR3 loop: CATSRGAETQYF. CDR3 bases: TGTGCCACCAGCAGAGGTGCTGAGACCCAGTACTTC.

This clone was seen a few times. The chain combines TRBV19 with TRBJ2-7; perhaps D is TRBD1 or TRBD2 (5 bases each). The germline V gene encodes CDR1 LNHDA and CDR2 SQIVND (reference sequence). V was shortened by 4 bases and J by 4 bases, with 17 bases between the two germline ends. The CDR3 length is 15 residues. CDR3 loop: CASSKGAGTIYEQYF. CDR3 nucleotides: TGTGCCAGTAGTAAAGGGGCGGGTACGATTTACGAGCAGTACTTC.

This clone was seen a few times. This chain joins TRBV19 and TRBJ1-3; D remains unclear. Germline CDR1 is LNHDA and CDR2 is SQIVND (reference sequence). V was shortened by 6 bases and J by 5 bases, with 11 bases between the two germline ends. The CDR3 has 13 amino acids. DNA of the CDR3: TGTGCCAGTAGCGGACCAGACAGAAACACCATATATTTT. Translated, it gives CASSGPDRNTIYF.

V usage is TRBV5-1 and J usage is TRBJ1-4; D is unclear. The CDR3 loop spans 13 amino acids. CDR1 and CDR2 from the germline V gene are SGHRS and YFSETQ. V shed 4 bases and J shed 3 bases, with 7 bases lying between them. For the CDR3, the DNA is TGCGCCAGCAGCGTTTTAGCTAATGAAAAACTGTTTTTT. Its translation: CASSVLANEKLFF.

The CDR3 sequence: CAWMPRTELQGGYTF. The CDR3 DNA follows: TGTGCCTGGATGCCCAGGACCGAGCTTCAAGGTGGCTACACCTTC. The V gene is TRBV30, the J gene TRBJ1-2, with D unclear. Germline values: CDR1 GTSNPN, CDR2 SVGIG (reference sequence). The germline V and J ends were trimmed by 4 bases and 7 bases, with 22 bases remaining between them. This CDR3 comprises 15 residues.

As to this clone: The same CDR3 is also encoded by other DNA sequences in this sample. The chain has TRBV7-9 and TRBJ1-5; D is unclear. The CDR3 extends over 12 amino acids. V shed 4 bases and J shed 4 bases, with 5 bases lying between them. Germline CDR1 SEHNR, CDR2 FQNEAQ (reference sequence). The CDR3 protein is CASSSNNQPQHF. The CDR3 DNA reads as TGTGCCAGCAGCTCAAATAATCAGCCCCAGCATTTT. The complete variable domain, with remaining parts taken from reference TRBV7-9 and TRBJ1-5, reads DTGVSQNPRHKITKRGQNVTFRCDPISEHNRLYWYRQTLGQGPEFLTYFQNEAQLEKSRLLSDRFSAERPKGSFSTLEIQRTEQGDSAMYLCASSSNNQPQHFGDGTRLSIL.

The genes are TRBV28 and TRBJ1-5, with 10 positions matching TRBD1. Germline trimming cut 2 bases from V and 6 bases from J; bases unmatched to any gene: 7. Germline V gene lookup returns CDR1 MDHEN and CDR2 SYDVKM. CDR3 length: 16 amino acids. The CDR3 loop reads CASSLRRQGAGQPQHF. The CDR3 DNA reads TGTGCCAGCAGTTTAAGGCGACAGGGGGCTGGTCAGCCCCAGCATTTT.

In its sample, this clone was seen once. The chain has TRBV18 and TRBJ1-2; weak D call: TRBD1 (5 bases). Germline-derived CDR1 and CDR2 are KGHSH and LQKENI. The CDR3 spans 16 residues. Trimming removed 2 bases from V and 3 bases from J, with 16 bases in between. The CDR3 DNA reads as TGTGCCAGCTCACCAAGGGCAGAGGGGCAGTACTATGGCTACACCTTC. Amino acids: CASSPRAEGQYYGYTF.

V and J are TRBV19 and TRBJ1-3, with D perhaps matching TRBD1 (5 bases). Germline CDR1 reads LNHDA; CDR2 reads SQIVND (reference sequence). V shed 8 bases and J shed 0 bases, with 11 bases lying between them. The CDR3 is made up of 14 amino acids. CDR3: CASWRGDSGNTIYF. The CDR3 DNA sequence: TGTGCCAGTTGGCGGGGCGACTCTGGAAACACCATATATTTT.

J is TRBJ2-7 and V is TRBV11-2; 9 bases agree with TRBD1. The germline CDR1 and CDR2 sequences are SGHAT and FQNNGV. Trimming removed 2 bases from V and 2 bases from J; junction bases left unmatched: 7. The CDR3 consists of 16 residues. The CDR3 here is CASSLLWTGATYEQYF. Written as DNA, the CDR3 is TGTGCCAGCAGCTTACTCTGGACAGGGGCGACCTACGAGCAGTACTTC.

This chain links TRBV5-1 with TRBJ2-3; TRBD1 agrees at 10 bases. The trim removed 5 bases at V and 5 bases at J, leaving 11 bases unmatched. Germline CDR1 reads SGHRS; CDR2 reads YFSETQ. The CDR3 consists of 16 residues. In nucleotides, the CDR3 is TGCGCCAGCAGACGCTCCGGGACAGGGGTGGGAGATACGCAGTATTTT. It is translated as CASRRSGTGVGDTQYF.

In its sample, this clone was seen many times. This chain uses TRBV9 with TRBJ1-1, with D perhaps matching TRBD1 (6 bases). Per germline, CDR1 SGDLS and CDR2 YYNGEE. V dropped 0 bases and J dropped 1 base, with 10 bases sitting between them. This CDR3 is built from 15 residues. CDR3 sequence reads: CASSVDRVGNTEAFF. In DNA, the CDR3 is TGTGCCAGCAGCGTAGACAGGGTCGGGAACACTGAAGCTTTCTTT.

The CDR3 is CASSVGAGRGIWNEQFF. DNA of the CDR3: TGTGCCAGCAGCGTAGGGGCGGGGAGGGGGATCTGGAATGAGCAGTTCTTC. The J gene is TRBJ2-1, the V gene TRBV9, with D perhaps TRBD2 (7 bases). V dropped 0 bases and J dropped 7 bases, with 20 bases sitting between them. Per germline, CDR1 SGDLS and CDR2 YYNGEE. The CDR3 loop spans 17 amino acids.

The rearrangement joins TRBV27 to TRBJ2-3; D is possibly TRBD2 (6 bases). Germline V gene sequence: CDR1 MNHEY, CDR2 SMNVEV (reference sequence). The CDR3 contains 16 residues. V lost 2 bases and J 0 bases, leaving 12 bases between the germline ends. The CDR3 is CASSLMGGASTDTQYF. In DNA, the CDR3 is TGTGCCAGCAGTTTAATGGGGGGAGCAAGCACAGATACGCAGTATTTT.

This clone was found once. V usage is TRBV7-9 and J usage is TRBJ1-4; D gene uncertain. CDR3 length equals 13 residues. CDR1 is SEHNR and CDR2 is FQNEAQ in the germline V gene (reference sequence). Deletions cut 5 bases from V and 3 bases from J, with 7 bases between. CDR3 sequence: CASSPLANEKLFF. CDR3 DNA: TGTGCCAGCAGCCCCCTGGCTAATGAAAAACTGTTTTTT.